The 27 T cell receptor beta chains given below trace back to one sample, sequenced in a study of beta chain features in type 1 diabetes. Expressed TCRB transcripts were sequenced after all isolated RNA was converted to cDNA. This table comes from immunoSEQ multiplex PCR, and its TCRdb copy is limited to in-frame clones, with some not included. The data show about 360,000 clones, around 12% seen once. The sample consisted of naive CD4+ T cells from blood. These receptors were taken from a man aged 18 to 30 in good health.

The chain joins TRBV6-5 to TRBJ2-7; 9 bases match TRBD1. V was pared by 7 bases and J by 5 bases, with 9 bases of the junction left unmatched. This CDR3 contains 14 residues. Germline-derived CDR1 and CDR2 are MNHEY and SVGAGI. CDR3 coding DNA: TGTGCCAGCAATGAACAGGGGGCGTTAAACGAGCAGTACTTC. This gives the protein CASNEQGALNEQYF.

V is TRBV18 and J is TRBJ2-1; the match to TRBD2 covers 12 bases. The V segment lost 1 base and the J segment 9 bases; nucleotides outside the gene matches: 7. Looked up from germline, CDR1 is KGHSH and CDR2 is LQKENI. The CDR3 runs 16 residues. CDR3 sequence reads: CASSPRDASGGAEQFF. DNA for the CDR3: TGTGCCAGCTCACCACGGGATGCTAGCGGGGGGGCTGAGCAGTTCTTC.

The chain combines TRBV7-9 with TRBJ2-7; TRBD2 is a possible D gene (6 bases). Per the germline V gene, CDR1 is SEHNR and CDR2 is FQNEAQ (reference sequence). The CDR3 contains 14 residues. Deletions cut 4 bases from V and 5 bases from J, with 15 bases between. CDR3 protein: CASSSMGGSHEQYF. CDR3 coding DNA: TGTGCCAGCAGCTCAATGGGGGGATCCCACGAGCAGTACTTC.

The sample holds a few counts of this clone. V and J are TRBV4-2 and TRBJ2-3; the match to TRBD1 covers 9 bases. The CDR3 loop spans 19 amino acids. In germline, CDR1 is LGHNA, CDR2 YNFKEQ. V gave up 1 base and J gave up 5 bases; unmatched junction bases: 16. CDR3 protein: CASSQAHGPQGAIQDTQYF. For the CDR3, the DNA is TGTGCCAGCAGCCAAGCACATGGTCCACAGGGGGCGATTCAAGATACGCAGTATTTT.

This clone has just a few counts. The rearrangement uses TRBV7-9 and TRBJ2-7, with D possibly being TRBD1 (6 bases). V lost 0 bases to trimming and J lost 3 bases, with 21 bases between them. CDR1 and CDR2 (germline): SEHNR, FQNEAQ (reference sequence). This CDR3 contains 18 residues. The CDR3 protein is CASSLAPVGRGLVYEQYF. CDR3 sequence (DNA): TGTGCCAGCAGCTTAGCCCCCGTCGGCAGGGGTCTGGTCTACGAGCAGTACTTC.

This chain links TRBV7-2 with TRBJ2-2; 13 bases agree with TRBD2. Looked up from germline, CDR1 is SGHTA and CDR2 is FQGNSA. The CDR3 sequence is 17 residues long. V was clipped by 1 base and J by 5 bases; unmatched bases: 4. The CDR3 protein is CASSLGTSGSGTGELFF. DNA for the CDR3: TGTGCCAGCAGCTTAGGGACTAGCGGGAGTGGTACCGGGGAGCTGTTTTTT.

A few counts support this clone. The rearrangement links TRBV7-2 to TRBJ1-3, with D maybe TRBD1 (6 bases). This CDR3 comprises 12 residues. Germline values: CDR1 SGHTA, CDR2 FQGNSA. V was clipped by 5 bases and J by 14 bases, with 16 bases between them. The CDR3 coding sequence is TGTGCCAGCAGCCCCACAGGGCGGGTGGTATATTTT. Protein product: CASSPTGRVVYF. Full variable domain (outside the CDR3, taken from reference TRBV7-2 and TRBJ1-3): GAGVSQSPSNKVTEKGKDVELRCDPISGHTALYWYRQSLGQGLEFLIYFQGNSAPDKSGLPSDRFSAERTGGSVSTLTIQRTQQEDSAVYLCASSPTGRVVYFGEGSWLTVV.

The sample holds a few counts of this clone. This chain connects TRBV4-1 to TRBJ2-5; D is perhaps TRBD1 (5 bases). V was cut by 1 base and J by 5 bases, with 14 bases left in between. CDR3 size: 15 residues. Germline-derived CDR1 and CDR2 are MGHRA and YSYEKL. CDR3 nucleotides: TGCGCCAGCAGCCAAGGCCCGACAGTCCCTGAGACCCAGTACTTC. It encodes CASSQGPTVPETQYF.

In this sample, this clone turned up many times. The J gene is TRBJ2-6, the V gene TRBV25-1; D is ambiguous. There are 11 residues in the CDR3. Germline loops: CDR1 MGHDK, CDR2 SYGVNS. The V gene lost 3 bases and the J gene lost 9 bases, with 3 bases spanning the gap. The chain's CDR3 is CASSDFNVLTF. DNA for the CDR3: TGTGCCAGCAGTGACTTCAACGTCCTGACTTTC.

This clone has only a few counts. This chain links TRBV7-9 with TRBJ2-3, with TRBD1 identical over 7 bases. This CDR3 comprises 15 residues. CDR1 and CDR2 from the germline V gene are SEHNR and FQNEAQ (reference sequence). With V trimmed by 5 bases and J by 8 bases, 13 bases remained unmatched. The CDR3 protein is CASSNYRGRGGTQYF. In DNA, the CDR3 is TGTGCCAGCAGCAATTACAGGGGAAGAGGTGGTACGCAGTATTTT.

This clone was seen more than once but under ten times. The J gene is TRBJ2-1, the V gene TRBV4-3; weak D call: TRBD2 (5 bases). V was pared by 0 bases and J by 3 bases, with 12 bases between. CDR1 and CDR2 from the germline V gene are LGHNA and YSLEER. The CDR3 extends over 16 amino acids. The CDR3 sequence: CASSQEGAEVYNEQFF. The CDR3, as DNA: TGCGCCAGCAGCCAAGAGGGAGCGGAGGTCTACAATGAGCAGTTCTTC.

J is TRBJ2-2 and V is TRBV7-3, with D unresolved. V lost 2 bases, J lost 3 bases, and 7 bases lay in between. The CDR3 is made up of 14 amino acids. Germline lookup yields CDR1 SGHTA and CDR2 FQGTGA. The CDR3 spells CASSLYADTGELFF. CDR3 in DNA: TGTGCCAGCAGCTTATACGCAGACACCGGGGAGCTGTTTTTT.

This chain links TRBV4-1 with TRBJ1-4; unclear D gene. This CDR3 comprises 15 residues. Trimming removed 0 bases at V and 6 bases at J, with 11 bases between. The germline gives CDR1 MGHRA, CDR2 YSYEKL. This CDR3 is CASSQDGGTYEKLFF. The CDR3 coding sequence is TGCGCCAGCAGCCAAGATGGAGGCACGTATGAAAAACTGTTTTTT.

This clone was found a few times. The chain links TRBV21-1 to TRBJ2-1; no DNA check was done on the table's D call, TRBD2. TRBV21-1 is recorded as a pseudogene. The CDR3 covers 16 residues. CDR3 protein: CASSKVASGRPIEQFF. The CDR3 nucleotides are TGTGCCAGCAGCAAAGTGGCTAGCGGGAGGCCAATCGAGCAGTTCTTC.

V is TRBV18 and J is TRBJ1-1; D is unclear. The V gene's germline CDR1 is KGHSH and CDR2 LQKENI. The V end lost 3 bases, the J end lost 7 bases, and 12 bases lay between the germline ends. CDR3 length: 13 amino acids. CDR3 protein: CASSPRGSGEAFF. The CDR3 nucleotides are TGTGCCAGCTCACCCCGGGGTAGCGGTGAAGCTTTCTTT.

The chain joins TRBV7-9 to TRBJ1-1; TRBD1 matches 9 bases. CDR3 size: 17 residues. Germline-derived CDR1 and CDR2 are SEHNR and FQNEAQ (reference sequence). V dropped 3 bases and J dropped 4; count of bases not matched to a gene: 12. The CDR3 DNA follows: TGTGCCAGCAGCTTTCCCCGGAAGGGACAGGGAGTCACTGAAGCTTTCTTT. Encoded protein: CASSFPRKGQGVTEAFF.

In this sample, this clone turned up a few times. The rearrangement links TRBV7-9 to TRBJ2-2; 12 bases are a match to TRBD2. After removal of 0 bases from V and 1 base from J, the junction contained 6 bases not matched to a gene. Germline V gene lookup returns CDR1 SEHNR and CDR2 FQNEAQ (reference sequence). The CDR3 runs to 19 residues. CDR3 amino acids: CASSLAGLAGSGNTGELFF. The DNA for the CDR3 is TGTGCCAGCAGCTTAGCCGGACTAGCGGGGAGCGGGAACACCGGGGAGCTGTTTTTT.

This clone was detected only a few times. The chain recombines TRBV18 with TRBJ2-1; TRBD2 aligns across 7 bases. Looked up from germline, CDR1 is KGHSH and CDR2 is LQKENI. This CDR3 has 17 amino acids. V was clipped by 1 base and J by 0 bases; unmatched bases: 6. The CDR3 DNA sequence: TGTGCCAGCTCACCACGGGAGGGCCGGAGCTCCTACAATGAGCAGTTCTTC. Translated, it gives CASSPREGRSSYNEQFF.

Of note for this clone: The junction and the germline gene differ at one end; a read error may be behind it. The genes are TRBV5-4 and TRBJ2-1; D may be TRBD2 (7 bases). The CDR3 has 16 amino acids. Looked up from germline, CDR1 is SGHNT and CDR2 is YYREEE (reference sequence). CDR3 amino acids: CASSVARGREYNQQFF. Written as DNA, the CDR3 is TGTGCCAGCAGCGTGGCCCGGGGGCGGGAGTACAATCAGCAGTTCTTC.

This chain uses TRBV9 with TRBJ1-5; TRBD1 matches at 7 bases. V lost 6 bases to trimming and J lost 6 bases; unmatched junction nucleotides: 12. CDR3 length: 15 amino acids. Germline CDR1 is SGDLS and CDR2 is YYNGEE. CDR3 in amino acids: CASTPGVGGGQPQHF. Here the CDR3 DNA reads TGTGCCAGCACGCCGGGGGTAGGGGGCGGTCAGCCCCAGCATTTT.

This clone has a handful of counts. The rearrangement links TRBV5-1 to TRBJ1-1; perhaps TRBD1 as D (5 bases). Looked up from germline, CDR1 is SGHRS and CDR2 is YFSETQ. This CDR3 comprises 14 residues. Deletions cut 0 bases from V and 7 bases from J, with 13 bases between. CDR3 coding DNA: TGCGCCAGCAGCTTGGTGGGGGGATGGAATGAAGCTTTCTTT. It codes for CASSLVGGWNEAFF.

The chain combines TRBV5-1 with TRBJ1-2; 7 bases line up with TRBD1. The CDR3 runs to 14 residues. Trimming cost V 0 bases and J 3 bases; bases outside gene matches: 2. Germline V lookup: CDR1 SGHRS, CDR2 YFSETQ. The CDR3 nucleotides are TGCGCCAGCAGCTTGGGGGACAGCGACTATGGCTACACCTTC. Its translation: CASSLGDSDYGYTF.

In its sample, this clone was seen a few times. This chain joins TRBV15 and TRBJ1-4; D not resolved. V lost 1 base to trimming and J lost 7 bases, with 22 bases between them. The CDR3 loop spans 18 amino acids. Germline V lookup: CDR1 LNHNV, CDR2 YYDKDF (reference sequence). For the CDR3, the DNA is TGTGCCACCAGCAGAGTTGGTTTATTCCTTCTGGCGGGTGAAAAACTGTTTTTT. It encodes CATSRVGLFLLAGEKLFF.

The CDR3 DNA is TGTGCCAGCAATGGCCGGCCGAGGGATCAGCCCCAGCATTTT. The encoded protein is CASNGRPRDQPQHF. The chain is built from TRBV9 and TRBJ1-5; D not certain. In germline, CDR1 is SGDLS, CDR2 YYNGEE. CDR3 length equals 14 residues. The V and J ends lost 6 bases and 5 bases respectively, with 15 bases between them. Full variable domain (remainder filled in from reference TRBV9 and TRBJ1-5): DSGVTQTPKHLITATGQRVTLRCSPRSGDLSVYWYQQSLDQGLQFLIQYYNGEERAKGNILERFSAQQFPDLHSELNLSSLELGDSALYFCASNGRPRDQPQHFGDGTRLSIL.

The V gene is TRBV14, the J gene TRBJ1-2; the D gene is possibly TRBD1 (5 bases). The germline gives CDR1 SGHDN, CDR2 FVKESK. V was cut by 1 base and J by 5 bases, with 11 bases left in between. This CDR3 has 14 amino acids. The CDR3 here is CASSQAGIRYGYTF. The CDR3 DNA sequence: TGTGCCAGCAGCCAAGCAGGGATCCGGTATGGCTACACCTTC.

The chain joins TRBV30 to TRBJ1-1; D gene uncertain. This CDR3 spans 13 amino acids. Germline loops: CDR1 GTSNPN, CDR2 SVGIG (reference sequence). V was clipped by 5 bases and J by 4 bases, with 14 bases between them. The CDR3 loop reads CAWLRDPSTEAFF. The CDR3 nucleotides are TGTGCCTGGTTACGGGATCCATCCACTGAAGCTTTCTTT.

The chain is built from TRBV2 and TRBJ2-5; a possible D gene is TRBD2 (5 bases). CDR3 size: 15 residues. Per germline, CDR1 SNHLY and CDR2 FYNNEI. The V end lost 3 bases, the J end lost 5 bases, and 16 bases lay between the germline ends. The CDR3 protein is CASSDLRMGSETQYF. The CDR3 DNA reads as TGTGCCAGCAGTGACCTAAGGATGGGGAGCGAGACCCAGTACTTC.